The sample holds a few counts of the clone carrying this T cell receptor (beta chain). Its antigen is currently unknown. Germline V gene lookup returns CDR1 SGHRS and CDR2 YFSETQ. The CDR3 length is 16 residues. V was clipped by 0 bases and J by 2 bases, with 15 bases between them. The source of the sample is a study of response to subunit inactivated influenza vaccine. Findings of the study overall: Authors suggested that a seasonal influenza vaccination recruits few new T cells each time.

One entry per CDR3 protein, called by TCRdb with MiXCR from the RT-PCR reads. The sample consists of around 850,000 distinct CDR3 sequences, 15% to 20% of them appearing once. The starting material was PBMCs from blood, obtained more than 4 days after vaccination. V and J are TRBV5-1 and TRBJ2-7; D perhaps matches TRBD1 (5 bases). This TCR was sampled from a man in his forties or fifties who received an inactivated influenza vaccine. DNA for the CDR3: TGCGCCAGCAGCTTGGTAAGGGTCAAGGGGACCTACGAGCAGTACTTC. Encoded protein: CASSLVRVKGTYEQYF.